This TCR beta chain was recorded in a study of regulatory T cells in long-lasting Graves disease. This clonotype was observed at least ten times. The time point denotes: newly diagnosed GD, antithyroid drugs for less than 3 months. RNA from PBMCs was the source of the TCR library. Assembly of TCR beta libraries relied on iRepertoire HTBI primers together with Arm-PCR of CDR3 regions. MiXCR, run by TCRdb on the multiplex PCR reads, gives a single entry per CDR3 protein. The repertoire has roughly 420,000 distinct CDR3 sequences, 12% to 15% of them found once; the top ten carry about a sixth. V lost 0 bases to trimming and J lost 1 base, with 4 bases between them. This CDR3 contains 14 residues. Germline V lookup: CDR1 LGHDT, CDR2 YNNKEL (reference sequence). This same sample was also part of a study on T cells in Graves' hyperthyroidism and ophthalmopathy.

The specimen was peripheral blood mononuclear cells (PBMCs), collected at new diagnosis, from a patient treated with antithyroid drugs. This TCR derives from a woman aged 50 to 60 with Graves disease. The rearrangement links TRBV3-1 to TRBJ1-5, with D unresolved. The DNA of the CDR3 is TGTGCCAGCAGCCAAGATGTGAGCAATCAGCCCCAGCATTTT. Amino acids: CASSQDVSNQPQHF.